Below, 11 T cell receptor beta chains from the same sample are listed, as sequenced in a study of T cell repertoires in cytomegalovirus infection (dated 2019 in TCRdb). The intended sense of this specimen's treatment or condition label: in vitro stimulation with specific CMV peptide epitopes to enrich CMV-specific T cells. Instrument on record: Illumina HiSeq 1500. The public reads were run again by TCRdb, first through fastp at Q25 and then through MiXCR, and only productive beta chains were kept. Rows merge per CDR3 protein into single entries with the most common DNA and genes. This sample lists about 360,000 distinct CDR3 sequences; about a third were detected once. The leading ten clones occupy approximately 12% of the sample. No antigen has been assigned to these receptors. Sequencing used cultured PBMCs, obtained from culture after CMV antigen stimulation. Receptors originate from a human donor in good health (CMV status not recorded). Some clones in this sample may be carry-over from other donors' samples.

This clonotype was observed many times. The V gene is TRBV20-1, the J gene TRBJ1-1; D call uncertain. Trimming pared 5 bases from V and 5 bases from J, leaving 9 bases between. This CDR3 spans 11 amino acids. Per the germline V gene, CDR1 is DFQATT and CDR2 is SNEGSKA (reference sequence). CDR3 sequence (DNA): TGCAGTGCTTTGGAGGAGACTGAAGCTTTCTTT. Protein product: CSALEETEAFF.

This clonotype was observed many times. This chain's CDR3 is CASSASGDYEQYF. The CDR3 DNA is TGTGCCAGCAGCGCTAGCGGGGACTACGAGCAGTACTTC. The chain couples TRBV7-2 to TRBJ2-7; TRBD2 matches 9 bases. The germline gives CDR1 SGHTA, CDR2 FQGNSA. This CDR3 region has 13 residues. The V and J ends lost 5 bases and 3 bases, in that order; junction bases with no gene match: 2.

This clonotype was seen only a few times. The chain has TRBV12-3 or TRBV12-4 and TRBJ1-5; maybe TRBD1 (5 bases). The CDR3 consists of 17 residues. V dropped 6 bases and J dropped 2 bases, with 20 bases sitting between them. DNA of the CDR3: TGTGCCAGCAGCTTTTCCATGGGGGGGATTGGCAATCAGCCCCAGCATTTT. This sequence encodes CASSFSMGGIGNQPQHF.

The chain recombines TRBV28 with TRBJ2-7; no clear D gene. CDR1 MDHEN and CDR2 SYDVKM come from the germline V gene. This CDR3 has 15 amino acids. Trimming took off 6 bases at V and 2 bases at J, with 17 bases between the two ends. The CDR3 DNA sequence: TGTGCCAGCAGCTCGGACGGAACACTACCCTACGAGCAGTACTTC. Protein: CASSSDGTLPYEQYF. Looking up the rest from reference TRBV28 and TRBJ2-7 gives the full variable domain: DVKVTQSSRYLVKRTGEKVFLECVQDMDHENMFWYRQDPGLGLRLIYFSYDVKMKEKGDIPEGYSVSREKKERFSLILESASTNQTSMYLCASSSDGTLPYEQYFGPGTRLTVT.

This chain connects TRBV12-3 or TRBV12-4 to TRBJ1-6; 7 bases fit TRBD1. CDR3 length equals 16 residues. Germline trimming cut 4 bases from V and 7 bases from J; bases unmatched to any gene: 10. DNA for the CDR3: TGTGCCAGCAGTTCGCACAGGGGAAGTCCCAATTCACCCCTCCACTTT. This encodes CASSSHRGSPNSPLHF.

The CDR3 is CASSWGLAGYSDTQYF. The CDR3 bases are TGCGCCAGCAGCTGGGGACTAGCGGGATATTCGGATACGCAGTATTTT. The J gene is TRBJ2-3, the V gene TRBV5-1; 13 bases match TRBD2. Germline trimming cut 3 bases from V and 6 bases from J; bases unmatched to any gene: 7. Germline-derived CDR1 and CDR2 are SGHRS and YFSETQ. The CDR3 consists of 16 residues.

This clonotype was seen a handful of times. V is TRBV27 and J is TRBJ2-2; 12 nucleotides align to TRBD2. The junction had 5 bases not matched to a gene; V was cut back by 6 bases and J by 6 bases. The CDR3 contains 15 residues. Germline V CDR1 and CDR2: MNHEY, SMNVEV (reference sequence). The CDR3 sequence is CASRTSGSGPGELFF. As DNA, the CDR3 is TGTGCCAGCAGGACTAGCGGGAGCGGGCCCGGGGAGCTGTTTTTT.

The chain combines TRBV4-1 with TRBJ2-7, with 7 bases that match TRBD1. V was pared by 0 bases and J by 0 bases, with 8 bases of the junction left unmatched. This CDR3 comprises 17 residues. Looked up from germline, CDR1 is MGHRA and CDR2 is YSYEKL. The CDR3 DNA follows: TGCGCCAGCAGCCAAGATCAGGCACAGGGGATCTCCTACGAGCAGTACTTC. Translating it yields CASSQDQAQGISYEQYF.

This clonotype was seen more than once but under ten times. The chain has TRBV27 and TRBJ2-2; 9 nucleotides align to TRBD2. The CDR3 consists of 17 residues. J lost 0 bases, V lost 5 bases, and 7 bases had no gene match. Germline V gene lookup returns CDR1 MNHEY and CDR2 SMNVEV (reference sequence). The CDR3 DNA reads as TGTGCCAGCAGTGCCACTACTAGCGGGTCGAACACCGGGGAGCTGTTTTTT. Translated: CASSATTSGSNTGELFF.

This chain uses TRBV9 with TRBJ2-7, with 7 bases identical to TRBD2. Germline trimming cut 4 bases from V and 6 bases from J; bases unmatched to any gene: 13. This CDR3 contains 15 residues. Germline CDR1 reads SGDLS; CDR2 reads YYNGEE. CDR3 sequence: CASSPMGGSGGEQYF. CDR3 bases: TGTGCCAGCAGCCCGATGGGCGGGAGTGGTGGCGAGCAGTACTTC.

This rearrangement joins TRBV19 to TRBJ1-3, with D tentatively TRBD1 (6 bases). CDR1 LNHDA and CDR2 SQIVND come from the germline V gene (reference sequence). The V end was cut by 5 bases, the J end by 8 bases, with 16 bases between. This CDR3 contains 14 residues. DNA of the CDR3: TGTGCCAGTAGTCAGGGGCGAAGTGGGGACACCATATATTTT. The encoded protein is CASSQGRSGDTIYF.